Following are 26 T cell receptor beta chains from one sample sequenced in a study of T cell clonality in common variable immunodeficiency. Broader study findings: Fewer deletions and N-nucleotide insertions were reportedly seen in common variable immunodeficiency TCR beta sequences.

TCRdb's table, derived via immunoSEQ multiplex PCR, lists solely in-frame clones and lacks some. The data list tens of thousands of clones, none observed once; approximately 3.1% falls to the top ten. What these receptors recognize is not known. Sequenced material: peripheral blood mononuclear cells. Source of these receptors: a human donor with common variable immunodeficiency.

In regard to this clone: The read halts 3 residues ahead of the CDR3 end, with the missing end drawn from the germline J gene. The V and J genes are TRBV5-1 and TRBJ2-1, with 8 bases matching TRBD1. The CDR3 covers 16 residues. With 0 bases clipped from V and 2 bases from J, the junction kept 4 bases outside the gene matches. Germline-derived CDR1 and CDR2 are SGHRS and YFSETQ. The CDR3 is CASSLDGQGTYNEQFF. The sequenced CDR3 bases are TGCGCCAGCAGCTTGGATGGACAGGGCACCTACAATGAG.

This clone was detected ten times or more. The read comes to an end 3 residues before the CDR3 does, leaving the germline J gene to fill in the end. The chain carries TRBV5-1 and TRBJ2-5; TRBD1 aligns across 11 bases. V shed 3 bases and J 5 bases; nucleotides not matched to a gene: 15. The CDR3 length is 18 residues. Germline V gene lookup returns CDR1 SGHRS and CDR2 YFSETQ. CDR3: CASSSLPGQGVAAETQYF. The DNA read from the CDR3 is TGCGCCAGCAGCTCGCTCCCGGGACAGGGGGTGGCGGCGGAGACC.

This clone was seen many times. The read finishes 3 residues shy of the CDR3 end, and the germline J gene is used to complete it. J is TRBJ2-2 and V is TRBV20-1, with a possible D match to TRBD1 (6 bases). Germline lookup yields CDR1 DFQATT and CDR2 SNEGSKA (reference sequence). This CDR3 has 16 amino acids. V was shortened by 0 bases and J by 6 bases, with 17 bases between the two germline ends. CDR3 loop: CSARDLGKGVAGELFF. The CDR3 DNA, read in part, is TGCAGTGCTAGAGATCTCGGAAAGGGGGTCGCCGGGGAG.

Concerning this clone: The read comes to an end 3 residues before the CDR3 does, leaving the germline J gene to fill in the end. The chain joins TRBV7-2 to TRBJ2-1, with 8 nucleotides matching TRBD2. The CDR3 extends over 15 amino acids. Unmatched junction bases numbered 10, after V lost 5 bases and J lost 7 bases. Germline V gene sequence: CDR1 SGHTA, CDR2 FQGNSA. The DNA read from the CDR3 is TGTGCCAGCAGCGCCAGCGGGGGAGGTTGGAATGAG. This gives the protein CASSASGGGWNE. The complete CDR3 protein is CASSASGGGWNEQFF.

CDR3 loop: CASSIGGRGSYGYTF. CDR3 bases read: TGTGCCAGTAGTATTGGGGGCAGGGGGTCCTATGGC. The chain is built from TRBV19 and TRBJ1-2; 7 bases line up with TRBD1. The DNA ends 3 residues before the CDR3 does, and the rest of the CDR3 is filled in from the germline J gene. V was clipped by 3 bases and J by 4 bases; unmatched bases: 8. The CDR3 has 15 amino acids. Germline V lookup: CDR1 LNHDA, CDR2 SQIVND (reference sequence).

Details on this clone: The CDR3 extends 3 residues past the end of the read, so its final part is completed from the germline J gene. This rearrangement joins TRBV19 to TRBJ2-1, with D possibly matching TRBD1 (6 bases). Trimming removed 7 bases from V and 3 bases from J, with 13 bases in between. The CDR3 length is 14 residues. The germline V gene encodes CDR1 LNHDA and CDR2 SQIVND (reference sequence). CDR3 region: CASKNGGLYNEQFF. CDR3 DNA (partial): TGTGCCAGTAAGAATGGGGGCCTCTACAATGAG. The whole variable domain, filled in from reference TRBV19 and TRBJ2-1, reads DGGITQSPKYLFRKEGQNVTLSCEQNLNHDAMYWYRQDPGQGLRLIYYSQIVNDFQKGDIAEGYSVSREKKESFPLTVTSAQKNPTAFYLCASKNGGLYNEQFFGPGTRLTVL.

The CDR3 protein is CASSPRTGTFIHEQYF. The DNA read from the CDR3 is TGTGCCAGCAGCCCAAGAACCGGGACTTTTATCCACGAG. This chain links TRBV2 with TRBJ2-7, with a possible D match to TRBD2 (6 bases). The observed sequence ends 3 residues before the CDR3 terminus, with the missing tail filled in from the germline J gene. V lost 6 bases, J lost 5 bases, and 23 bases lay in between. This CDR3 has 16 amino acids. In germline, CDR1 is SNHLY, CDR2 FYNNEI.

This clone was observed many times. Read sequence stops 3 residues before the CDR3 end, and the germline J gene provides the missing end. This chain links TRBV18 with TRBJ2-1; 8 nucleotides align to TRBD2. V gave up 3 bases and J gave up 0 bases; unmatched junction bases: 7. The CDR3 is 17 amino acids. Germline V gene sequence: CDR1 KGHSH, CDR2 LQKENI. CDR3: CASSPLTGTSSYNEQFF. The sequenced part of the CDR3 DNA is TGTGCCAGCTCACCTCTTACCGGGACTAGCTCCTACAATGAG.

The CDR3 protein is CASSLPTGLGSDTQYF. The DNA read from the CDR3 is TGTGCCAGCAGCTTACCGACAGGGTTAGGGTCAGATACG. The chain couples TRBV7-3 to TRBJ2-3; 7 bases are a match to TRBD1. Read sequence stops 3 residues before the CDR3 end, and the germline J gene provides the missing end. Germline lookup yields CDR1 SGHTA and CDR2 FQGTGA. The J segment lost 4 bases and the V segment lost 2 bases, leaving 9 bases of the junction unmatched. The CDR3 totals 16 residues.

As concerns this clone: The read falls 3 residues short of the CDR3 end, and the missing part is taken from the germline J gene. The rearrangement joins TRBV19 to TRBJ2-2, with D tentatively TRBD1 (5 bases). Germline CDR1 and CDR2: LNHDA and SQIVND (reference sequence). V dropped 5 bases and J dropped 1 base, with 8 bases sitting between them. This CDR3 is built from 14 residues. The CDR3 here is CASSLQENTGELFF. The DNA read from the CDR3 is TGTGCCAGTAGTCTACAGGAGAACACCGGGGAG.

Regarding this clone: The observed sequence ends 3 residues before the CDR3 terminus, with the missing tail filled in from the germline J gene. The rearrangement links TRBV7-9 to TRBJ1-2; D call uncertain. This CDR3 has 14 amino acids. Trimming pared 2 bases from V and 4 bases from J, leaving 11 bases between. In germline, CDR1 is SEHNR, CDR2 FQNEAQ (reference sequence). The sequenced CDR3 bases are TGTGCCAGCAGCTTAAGAGAGGGTGGCTATGGC. Protein sequence: CASSLREGGYG. The complete CDR3 protein is CASSLREGGYGYTF.

This clone was counted between two and nine times. With the read ending 3 residues before the CDR3 end, the germline J gene is used to fill in that end. The V and J genes are TRBV2 and TRBJ2-7; the D gene is possibly TRBD1 (5 bases). V was cut by 6 bases and J by 0 bases, with 24 bases left in between. Per the germline V gene, CDR1 is SNHLY and CDR2 is FYNNEI. CDR3 length: 18 amino acids. Here the CDR3 reads CASRFGRLDLTASYEQYF. Partial CDR3 DNA: TGTGCCAGCAGGTTTGGCCGGCTCGACTTGACAGCCTCCTACGAG.

This clone was counted ten times or more. The part of the CDR3 DNA that was read is TGCAGTGCTAGAAAGGGGGACAGCACC. Its protein is CSARKGDST. The CDR3, in full, reads CSARKGDSTQYF. The chain combines TRBV20-1 with TRBJ2-5, with 7 bases lining up with TRBD1. The sequenced fragment ends 3 residues before the CDR3 boundary, so the rest is inferred from the germline J gene. Germline CDR1 reads DFQATT; CDR2 reads SNEGSKA (reference sequence). This CDR3 spans 12 amino acids.

This clone was counted between two and nine times. The read comes to an end 3 residues before the CDR3 does, leaving the germline J gene to fill in the end. The rearrangement joins TRBV18 to TRBJ2-5, with D maybe TRBD1 (5 bases). The CDR3 has 14 residues. Germline V gene data show CDR1 as KGHSH and CDR2 as LQKENI. The V gene lost 2 bases and the J gene lost 5 bases, with 12 bases spanning the gap. The CDR3 protein is CASSPAGLGETQYF. The DNA read from the CDR3 is TGTGCCAGCTCACCAGCAGGGCTCGGGGAGACC.

In regard to this clone: The read ends 3 residues shy of where the CDR3 ends; the end is completed using the germline J gene. The chain joins TRBV7-3 to TRBJ1-1; D remains ambiguous. Germline values: CDR1 SGHTA, CDR2 FQGTGA. The CDR3 contains 13 residues. Trimming removed 3 bases from V and 1 base from J, with 6 bases in between. The DNA read from the CDR3 is TGTGCCAGCAGCTTCCAGAGGAACACTGAA. This sequence encodes CASSFQRNTE. The full CDR3 sequence reads CASSFQRNTEAFF.

The CDR3 DNA, read in part, is TGTGCCAGCAGTCGACAGGGAACAGATACG. This codes for CASSRQGTDT. The whole CDR3 sequence is CASSRQGTDTQYF. The chain couples TRBV7-9 to TRBJ2-3; 7 nucleotides align to TRBD1. The CDR3 end lies 3 residues beyond the end of the read and is filled in from the germline J gene. Trimming cost V 6 bases and J 3 bases; bases outside gene matches: 3. The length of the CDR3 is 13 residues. CDR1 is SEHNR and CDR2 is FQNEAQ in the germline V gene (reference sequence).

This clone was seen a handful of times. The sequence runs out 3 residues before the end of the CDR3; the remainder is reconstructed from the germline J gene. The V gene is TRBV7-6, the J gene TRBJ2-7, with TRBD2 matching 11 bases. V lost 3 bases to trimming and J lost 4 bases; unmatched junction nucleotides: 5. The CDR3 has 15 residues. Germline-derived CDR1 and CDR2 are SGHVS and FNYEAQ. CDR3 sequence: CASSLAGTSGYEQYF. The CDR3 bases that were read are TGTGCCAGCAGCTTGGCCGGGACTAGCGGATACGAG.

This clone came up many times. The CDR3 is cut off 3 residues early in the read; its end comes from the germline J gene. V is TRBV2 and J is TRBJ2-5; TRBD2 agrees at 10 bases. Germline CDR1 reads SNHLY; CDR2 reads FYNNEI. J was trimmed by 6 bases and V by 9 bases; bases with no gene match: 7. This CDR3 comprises 13 residues. The CDR3: CASISGGLKTQYF. The sequenced CDR3 bases are TGTGCCAGTATTAGCGGGGGGTTAAAGACC.

This clone appeared many times. The sequence runs out 3 residues before the end of the CDR3; the remainder is reconstructed from the germline J gene. V and J are TRBV6-4 and TRBJ1-1; D is unresolved. The length of the CDR3 is 15 residues. Trimming removed 5 bases at V and 3 bases at J, with 16 bases between. The germline gives CDR1 MRHNA, CDR2 SNTAGT. The sequenced CDR3 bases are TGTGCCAGCAGTCCCTCCCCGGAGGGTCACACTGAA. Protein: CASSPSPEGHTE. The CDR3 reads in full as CASSPSPEGHTEAFF.

This clone was detected many times. Sequencing ends 3 residues short of the CDR3 end; the germline J gene provides the rest. V usage is TRBV7-9 and J usage is TRBJ2-1; D ambiguous. V lost 9 bases and J lost 6, with 9 bases in between. The germline V gene has CDR1 SEHNR and CDR2 FQNEAQ (reference sequence). The CDR3 loop spans 11 amino acids. CDR3 region: CASSSPNEQFF. The covered CDR3 bases are TGTGCCAGTTCAAGCCCCAATGAG. Full variable domain (rest looked up from reference TRBV7-9 and TRBJ2-1): DTGVSQNPRHKITKRGQNVTFRCDPISEHNRLYWYRQTLGQGPEFLTYFQNEAQLEKSRLLSDRFSAERPKGSFSTLEIQRTEQGDSAMYLCASSSPNEQFFGPGTRLTVL.

In this sample, this clone turned up many times. The read ends 3 residues shy of where the CDR3 ends; the end is completed using the germline J gene. The chain recombines TRBV19 with TRBJ2-1; 7 bases fit TRBD1. Trimming removed 3 bases from V and 8 bases from J; junction bases left unmatched: 7. The germline gives CDR1 LNHDA, CDR2 SQIVND (reference sequence). The CDR3 runs 14 residues. The CDR3 is CASSIARQGDEQFF. Partial CDR3 DNA: TGTGCCAGTAGTATTGCTCGACAGGGTGATGAG.

This clone has at least ten counts. The CDR3 loop reads CASIKGYEQYF. The CDR3 bases that were read are TGTGCCAGCATCAAGGGGTACGAG. This rearrangement joins TRBV5-6 to TRBJ2-7; maybe TRBD1 (5 bases). Read coverage stops 3 residues before the CDR3 terminus; the germline J gene supplies the remainder. The CDR3 is 11 amino acids. Germline CDR1 is SGHDT and CDR2 is YYEEEE. V shed 6 bases and J shed 4 bases, with 8 bases lying between them. The full variable domain, its missing parts supplied by reference TRBV5-6 and TRBJ2-7, is DAGVTQSPTHLIKTRGQQVTLRCSPKSGHDTVSWYQQALGQGPQFIFQYYEEEERQRGNFPDRFSGHQFPNYSSELNVNALLLGDSALYLCASIKGYEQYFGPGTRLTVT.

Many counts were recorded for this clone. The CDR3 bases that were read are TGTGCCAGCAGCGCGGGGACTAGCGGGGGTGTTGAG. Amino acid sequence: CASSAGTSGGVE. Given in full, the CDR3 is CASSAGTSGGVEQFF. The chain carries TRBV13 and TRBJ2-1; 14 nucleotides match TRBD2. The CDR3 goes on 3 residues after the read ends, and that part is filled in from the germline J gene. CDR1 and CDR2 from the germline V gene are PRHDT and FYEKMQ (reference sequence). The CDR3 extends over 15 amino acids. J gave up 9 bases and V 5 bases, and 6 bases lay outside the gene matches.

This clone was detected many times. The read comes to an end 3 residues before the CDR3 does, leaving the germline J gene to fill in the end. This chain links TRBV2 with TRBJ1-6; TRBD1 is a possible D gene (5 bases). This CDR3 spans 13 amino acids. The germline CDR1 and CDR2 sequences are SNHLY and FYNNEI. Trimming pared 5 bases from V and 10 bases from J, leaving 12 bases between. The part of the CDR3 DNA that was read is TGTGCCAGCAGTCACGGGGGAGGCTCACCC. It specifies CASSHGGGSP. The CDR3 in its entirety is CASSHGGGSPLHF. Drawing the rest from reference TRBV2 and TRBJ1-6, the complete variable domain is EPEVTQTPSHQVTQMGQEVILRCVPISNHLYFYWYRQILGQKVEFLVSFYNNEISEKSEIFDDQFSVERPDGSNFTLKIRSTKLEDSAMYFCASSHGGGSPLHFGNGTRLTVT.

This clone was counted many times. Read coverage stops 3 residues before the CDR3 terminus; the germline J gene supplies the remainder. The rearrangement uses TRBV14 and TRBJ2-1, with TRBD1 as a possible D gene (5 bases). Trimming took 1 base from V and 3 from J, leaving 16 bases between them. CDR1 is SGHDN and CDR2 is FVKESK in the germline V gene. The CDR3 length is 17 residues. The CDR3 DNA, read in part, is TGTGCCAGCAGCCAAGGTCTTCTCACAGGCTACTACAATGAG. Its protein is CASSQGLLTGYYNE. The CDR3 in full is CASSQGLLTGYYNEQFF.

There are many counts of this clone. An end of the junction does not agree with germline; a read error may underlie this. The read is 3 residues too short to cover the CDR3 end, so that end is filled in from the germline J gene. This rearrangement joins TRBV7-7 to TRBJ2-1, with TRBD1 identical over 8 bases. CDR3 length: 13 residues. CDR1 and CDR2 (germline): SSHAT, FNYEAQ (reference sequence). CDR3 sequence reads: CASSFGQGAEQFF. Partial CDR3 DNA: TGTGCTAGCAGCTTCGGACAGGGTGCTGAG.